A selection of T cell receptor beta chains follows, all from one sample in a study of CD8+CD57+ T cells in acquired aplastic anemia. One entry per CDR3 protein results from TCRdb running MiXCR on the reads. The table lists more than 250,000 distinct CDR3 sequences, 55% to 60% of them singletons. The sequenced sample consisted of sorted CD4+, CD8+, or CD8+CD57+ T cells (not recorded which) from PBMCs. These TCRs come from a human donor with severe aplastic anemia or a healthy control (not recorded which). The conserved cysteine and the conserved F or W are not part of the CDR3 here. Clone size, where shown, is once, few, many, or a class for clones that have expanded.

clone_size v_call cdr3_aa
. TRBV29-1 SGDRASSNEQF
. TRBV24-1 ASRGTVSYNEQF
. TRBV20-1 TKTGLAGVCYEQY
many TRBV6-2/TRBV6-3 ASSYPPSGKDTQY
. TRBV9 ASSVGQGPYNEQF
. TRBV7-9 ASSQPGLGTQY
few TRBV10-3 AISQPGQAYGYT
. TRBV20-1 SARDIGGGSIN
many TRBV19 ASRWELSNQPQH
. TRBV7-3 ASSAGQGAQF